This T cell receptor beta chain was captured by sequencing in a study of blood T cell repertoires in COVID-19. About the research overall: Samples taken during acute and convalescent COVID-19 were collected in the United States, Italy and Spain. PBMCs, B-cell-depleted T cells, or T cells were the source of the cDNA or gDNA that made up the material.

Original processing notes: Estimation of nucleated cell counts was performed using reference gene primer amplification. Sequencing was performed with immunoSEQ multiplex PCR; in TCRdb, only in-frame clones are kept and a portion is missing. V, J and clone size are those of that table, while D and trimming were read from the DNA. The table includes 70,000 or so clones, about nine tenths detected once. CDR3 length: 16 residues. In germline, CDR1 is LNHDA, CDR2 SQIVND (reference sequence). V was clipped by 1 base and J by 1 base; unmatched bases: 7. This clone appeared a single time. Input material: peripheral blood. This receptor was obtained from a woman aged 18-29 years with acute or convalescent COVID-19. This chain links TRBV19 with TRBJ2-7, with 7 bases fitting TRBD2. The CDR3 coding sequence is TGTGCCAGTAGTATAGTCGGGGGGACGGCTTCCTACGAGCAGTACTTC. It yields the protein CASSIVGGTASYEQYF.